Below, 5 T cell receptor beta chains from the same sample are listed, as sequenced in a study of T cell responses to AZD1222 COVID-19 vaccine. Some clones are missing from TCRdb's copy, which holds only in-frame ones; the method was immunoSEQ multiplex PCR. Altogether 200,000 or so clones are present, around 93% being singletons, with the ten largest covering roughly a tenth. Sequencing used peripheral blood, obtained on day 0 of AZD1222 vaccination. These receptors came from an adult in good health.

V is TRBV5-6 and J is TRBJ2-7; the D gene could be TRBD1 or TRBD2 (6 bases each). The germline gives CDR1 SGHDT, CDR2 YYEEEE. V was clipped by 5 bases and J by 3 bases, with 12 bases between them. There are 13 residues in the CDR3. The CDR3 loop reads CASRNREVYEQYF. DNA for the CDR3: TGTGCCAGCAGGAACAGGGAGGTCTACGAGCAGTACTTC.

This chain joins TRBV10-3 and TRBJ1-5, with 7 positions matching TRBD1. The J segment lost 2 bases and the V segment lost 6 bases, leaving 4 bases of the junction unmatched. From germline, CDR1 is ENHRY and CDR2 SYGVKD. The CDR3 sequence is 14 residues long. The chain's CDR3 is CAISDRAGNQPQHF. CDR3 bases: TGTGCCATCAGCGACAGGGCAGGCAATCAGCCCCAGCATTTT.

As regards this clone: The sample has other DNA sequences that encode this CDR3 too. The chain is built from TRBV3-1 (or the pseudogene TRBV3-2) and TRBJ2-4; D possibly corresponds to TRBD1 (5 bases). This CDR3 is 15 amino acids long. With 1 base removed from V and 0 bases from J, the gap between germline ends came to 7 bases. Germline CDR1 is LGHDT and CDR2 is YNNKEL (reference sequence). The CDR3 protein is CASSQAGIAKNIQYF. In DNA form, the CDR3 reads TGTGCCAGCAGCCAAGCAGGGATAGCCAAAAACATTCAGTACTTC.

The rearrangement uses TRBV9 and TRBJ2-1; D is unresolved. Between the trimmed V and J ends, which lost 2 bases and 0 bases, there was a span of 9 bases. The V gene's germline CDR1 is SGDLS and CDR2 YYNGEE. This CDR3 has 15 residues. The CDR3 coding sequence is TGTGCCAGCAGCGTCCGGGTTGCCTCCTACAATGAGCAGTTCTTC. This translates into CASSVRVASYNEQFF.

The chain couples TRBV5-4 to TRBJ1-3; possibly TRBD1 for D (6 bases). The V gene's germline CDR1 is SGHNT and CDR2 YYREEE (reference sequence). The CDR3 is 17 residues long. V lost 0 bases, J lost 1 base, and 14 bases lay in between. CDR3 bases: TGTGCCAGCAGCTTGGAAGGCAGGGGTTCTTCTGGAAACACCATATATTTT. Residues: CASSLEGRGSSGNTIYF.